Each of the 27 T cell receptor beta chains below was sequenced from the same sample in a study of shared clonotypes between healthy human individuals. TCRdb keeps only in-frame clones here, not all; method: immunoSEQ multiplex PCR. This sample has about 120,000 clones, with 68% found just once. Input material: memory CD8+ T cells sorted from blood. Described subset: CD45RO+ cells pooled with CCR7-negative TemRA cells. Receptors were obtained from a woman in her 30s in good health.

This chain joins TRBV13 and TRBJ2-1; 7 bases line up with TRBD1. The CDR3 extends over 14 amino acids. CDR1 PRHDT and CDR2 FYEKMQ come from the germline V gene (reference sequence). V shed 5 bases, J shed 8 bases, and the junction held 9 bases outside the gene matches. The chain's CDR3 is CASSGQTGNYEQFF. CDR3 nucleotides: TGTGCCAGCAGCGGTCAGACAGGGAATTATGAGCAGTTCTTC.

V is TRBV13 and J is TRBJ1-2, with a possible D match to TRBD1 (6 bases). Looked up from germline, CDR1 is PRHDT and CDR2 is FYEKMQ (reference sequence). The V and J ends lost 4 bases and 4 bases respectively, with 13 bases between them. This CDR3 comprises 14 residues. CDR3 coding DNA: TGTGCCAGCAGCTCACAGGGAATGGGCTATGGCTACACCTTC. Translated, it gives CASSSQGMGYGYTF.

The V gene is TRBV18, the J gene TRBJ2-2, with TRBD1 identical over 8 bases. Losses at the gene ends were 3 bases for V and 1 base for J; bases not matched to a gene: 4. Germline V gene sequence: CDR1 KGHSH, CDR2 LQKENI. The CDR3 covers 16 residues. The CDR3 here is CASSPGTGGNTGELFF. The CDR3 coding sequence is TGTGCCAGCTCACCGGGGACAGGTGGGAACACCGGGGAGCTGTTTTTT.

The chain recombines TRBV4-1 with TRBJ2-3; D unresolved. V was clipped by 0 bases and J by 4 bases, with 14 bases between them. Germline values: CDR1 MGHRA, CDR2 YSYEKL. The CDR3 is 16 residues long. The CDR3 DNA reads TGCGCCAGCAGCCAAGATCAAGGTGTGGTTGCAGATACGCAGTATTTT. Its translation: CASSQDQGVVADTQYF.

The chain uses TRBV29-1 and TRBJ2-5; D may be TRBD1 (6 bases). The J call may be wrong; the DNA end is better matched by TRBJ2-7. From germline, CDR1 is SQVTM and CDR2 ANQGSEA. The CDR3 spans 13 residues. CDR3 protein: CSVDGQGNNEQYF. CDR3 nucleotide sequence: TGCAGCGTTGACGGGCAGGGGAACAACGAGCAGTACTTC.

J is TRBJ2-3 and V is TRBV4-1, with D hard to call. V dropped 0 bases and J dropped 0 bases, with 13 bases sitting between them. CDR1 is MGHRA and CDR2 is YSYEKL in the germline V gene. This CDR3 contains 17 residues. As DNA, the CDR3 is TGCGCCAGCAGCCAAGATTGGTCCCTCGGGAGCACAGATACGCAGTATTTT. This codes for CASSQDWSLGSTDTQYF.

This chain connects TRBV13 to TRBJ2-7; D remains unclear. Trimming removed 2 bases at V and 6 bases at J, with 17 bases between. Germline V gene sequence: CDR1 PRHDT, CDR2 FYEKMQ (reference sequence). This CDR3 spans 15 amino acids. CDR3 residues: CASSLTTGEIGEQYF. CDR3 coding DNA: TGTGCCAGCAGCTTAACCACCGGCGAGATCGGCGAGCAGTACTTC.

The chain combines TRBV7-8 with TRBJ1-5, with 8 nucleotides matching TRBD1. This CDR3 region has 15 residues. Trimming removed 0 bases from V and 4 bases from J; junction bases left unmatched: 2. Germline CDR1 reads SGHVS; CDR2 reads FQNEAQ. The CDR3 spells CASSLARTGNQPQHF. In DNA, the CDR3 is TGTGCCAGCAGCTTAGCGCGGACAGGGAATCAGCCCCAGCATTTT.

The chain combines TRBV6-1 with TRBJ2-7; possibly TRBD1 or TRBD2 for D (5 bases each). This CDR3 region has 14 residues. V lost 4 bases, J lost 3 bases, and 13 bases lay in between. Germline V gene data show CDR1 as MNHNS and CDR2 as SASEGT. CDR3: CASSVAAGSYEQYF. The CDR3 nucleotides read TGTGCCAGCAGTGTGGCCGCAGGGAGCTACGAGCAGTACTTC.

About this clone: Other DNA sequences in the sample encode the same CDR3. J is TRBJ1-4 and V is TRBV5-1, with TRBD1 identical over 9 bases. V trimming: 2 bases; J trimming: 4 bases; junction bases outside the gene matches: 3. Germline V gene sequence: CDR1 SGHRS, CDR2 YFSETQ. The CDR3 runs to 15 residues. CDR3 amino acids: CASSLGDRDNEKLFF. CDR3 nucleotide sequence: TGCGCCAGCAGCTTAGGGGACAGGGATAATGAAAAACTGTTTTTT.

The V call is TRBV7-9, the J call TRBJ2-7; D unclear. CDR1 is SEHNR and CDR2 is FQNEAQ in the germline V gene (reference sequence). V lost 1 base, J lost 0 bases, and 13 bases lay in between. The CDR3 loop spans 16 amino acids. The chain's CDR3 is CASSLDVFGYSYEQYF. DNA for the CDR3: TGTGCCAGCAGCTTAGACGTGTTCGGCTACTCCTACGAGCAGTACTTC.

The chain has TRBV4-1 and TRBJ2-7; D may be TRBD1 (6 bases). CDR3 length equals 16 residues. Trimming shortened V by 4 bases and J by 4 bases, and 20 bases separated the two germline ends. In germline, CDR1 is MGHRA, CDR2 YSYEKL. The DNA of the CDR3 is TGCGCCAGCAGCCCGTACAGGGTTTTAGGTACTTACGAGCAGTACTTC. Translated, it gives CASSPYRVLGTYEQYF.

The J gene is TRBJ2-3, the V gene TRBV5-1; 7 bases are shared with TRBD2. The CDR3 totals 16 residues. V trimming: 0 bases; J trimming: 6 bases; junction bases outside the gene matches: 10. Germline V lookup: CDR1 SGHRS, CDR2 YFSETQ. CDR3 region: CASSLVWREIQDTQYF. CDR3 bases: TGCGCCAGCAGCTTGGTGTGGCGGGAGATTCAGGATACGCAGTATTTT.

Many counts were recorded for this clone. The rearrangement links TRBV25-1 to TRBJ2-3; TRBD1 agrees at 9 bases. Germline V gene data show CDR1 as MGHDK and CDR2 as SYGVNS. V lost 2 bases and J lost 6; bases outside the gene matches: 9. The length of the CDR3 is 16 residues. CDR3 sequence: CASSEIPGQGRDTQYF. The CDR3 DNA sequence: TGTGCCAGCAGTGAAATCCCGGGACAGGGAAGGGATACGCAGTATTTT. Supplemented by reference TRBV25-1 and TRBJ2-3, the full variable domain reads EADIYQTPRYLVIGTGKKITLECSQTMGHDKMYWYQQDPGMELHLIHYSYGVNSTEKGDLSSESTVSRIRTEHFPLTLESARPSHTSQYLCASSEIPGQGRDTQYFGPGTRLTVL.

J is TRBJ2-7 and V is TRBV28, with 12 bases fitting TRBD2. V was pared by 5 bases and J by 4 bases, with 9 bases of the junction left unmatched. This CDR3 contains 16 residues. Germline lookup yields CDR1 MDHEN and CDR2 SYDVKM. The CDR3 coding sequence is TGTGCCAGCAGTCGAGTAACTAGCGGGAGGCGATACGAGCAGTACTTC. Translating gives CASSRVTSGRRYEQYF.

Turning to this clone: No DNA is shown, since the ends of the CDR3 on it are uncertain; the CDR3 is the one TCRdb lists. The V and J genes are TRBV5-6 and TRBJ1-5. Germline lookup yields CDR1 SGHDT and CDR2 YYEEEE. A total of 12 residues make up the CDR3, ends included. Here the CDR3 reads CASSWGSGIKHF.

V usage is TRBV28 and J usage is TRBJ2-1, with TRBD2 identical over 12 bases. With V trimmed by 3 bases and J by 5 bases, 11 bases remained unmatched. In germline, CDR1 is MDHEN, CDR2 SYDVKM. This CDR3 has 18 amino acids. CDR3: CASSLFGWTSGINNEQFF. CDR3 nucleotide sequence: TGTGCCAGCAGTTTGTTTGGTTGGACTAGCGGGATAAACAATGAGCAGTTCTTC.

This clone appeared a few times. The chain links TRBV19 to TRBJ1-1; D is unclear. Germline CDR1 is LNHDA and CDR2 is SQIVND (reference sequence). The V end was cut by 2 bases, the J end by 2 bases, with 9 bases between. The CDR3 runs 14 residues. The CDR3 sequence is CASSIWGGNTEAFF. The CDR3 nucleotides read TGTGCCAGTAGTATATGGGGAGGCAACACTGAAGCTTTCTTT.

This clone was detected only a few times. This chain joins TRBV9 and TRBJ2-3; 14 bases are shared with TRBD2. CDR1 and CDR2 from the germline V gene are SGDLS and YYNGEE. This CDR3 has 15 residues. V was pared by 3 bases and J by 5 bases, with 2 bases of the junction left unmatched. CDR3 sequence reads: CASSEGTSGRDTQYF. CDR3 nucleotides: TGTGCCAGCAGCGAGGGGACTAGCGGGAGAGATACGCAGTATTTT.

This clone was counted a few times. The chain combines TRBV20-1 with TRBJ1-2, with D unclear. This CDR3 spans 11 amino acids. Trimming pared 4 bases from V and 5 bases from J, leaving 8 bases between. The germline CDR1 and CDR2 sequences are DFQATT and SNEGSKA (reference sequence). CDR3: CSAISWYGYTF. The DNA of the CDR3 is TGCAGTGCTATATCTTGGTATGGCTACACCTTC.

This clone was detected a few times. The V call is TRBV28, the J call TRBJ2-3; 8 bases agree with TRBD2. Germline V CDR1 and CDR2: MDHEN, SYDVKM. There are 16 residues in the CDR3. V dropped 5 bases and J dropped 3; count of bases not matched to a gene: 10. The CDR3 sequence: CASSISGGGITDTQYF. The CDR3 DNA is TGTGCCAGCAGTATTTCGGGAGGGGGGATAACAGATACGCAGTATTTT.

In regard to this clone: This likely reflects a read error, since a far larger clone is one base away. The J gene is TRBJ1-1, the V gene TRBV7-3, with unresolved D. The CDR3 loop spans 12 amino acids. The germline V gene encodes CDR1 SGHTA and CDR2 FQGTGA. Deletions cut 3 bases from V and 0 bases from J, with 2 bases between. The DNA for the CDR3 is TGTGCCAGCAGCTTCATGAACACTGAAGCTTTCTTT. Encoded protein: CASSFMNTEAFF. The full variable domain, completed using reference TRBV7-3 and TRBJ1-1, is GAGVSQTPSNKVTEKGKYVELRCDPISGHTALYWYRQSLGQGPEFLIYFQGTGAADDSGLPNDRFFAVRPEGSVSTLKIQRTERGDSAVYLCASSFMNTEAFFGQGTRLTVV.

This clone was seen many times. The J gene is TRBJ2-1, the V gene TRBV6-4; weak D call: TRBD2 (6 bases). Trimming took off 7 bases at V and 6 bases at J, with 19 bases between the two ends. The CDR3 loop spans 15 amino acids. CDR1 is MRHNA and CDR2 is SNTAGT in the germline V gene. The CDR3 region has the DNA TGTGCCAGCAACCCCCAACCCGGGACTCCCAATGAGCAGTTCTTC. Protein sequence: CASNPQPGTPNEQFF.

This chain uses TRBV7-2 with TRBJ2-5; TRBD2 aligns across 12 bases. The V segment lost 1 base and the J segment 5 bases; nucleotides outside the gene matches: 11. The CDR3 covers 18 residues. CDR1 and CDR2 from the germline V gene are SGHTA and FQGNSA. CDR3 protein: CASSLGGLASGRGETQYF. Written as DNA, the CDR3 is TGTGCCAGCAGCTTAGGTGGATTGGCTAGCGGGAGGGGGGAGACCCAGTACTTC.

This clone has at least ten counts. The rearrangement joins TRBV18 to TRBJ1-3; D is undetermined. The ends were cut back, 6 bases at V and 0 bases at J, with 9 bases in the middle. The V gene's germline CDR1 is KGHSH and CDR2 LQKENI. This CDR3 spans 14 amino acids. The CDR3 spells CASSPTTSGNTIYF. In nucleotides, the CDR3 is TGTGCCAGCTCGCCTACAACCTCTGGAAACACCATATATTTT.

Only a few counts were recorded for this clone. CDR3 loop: CASSLGSGTAGELFF. The CDR3 DNA is TGTGCCAGCAGCTTGGGTAGCGGGACCGCCGGGGAGCTGTTTTTT. This chain connects TRBV7-7 to TRBJ2-2; 8 nucleotides match TRBD2. CDR1 is SSHAT, CDR2 FNYEAQ, per germline (reference sequence). Trimming took 3 bases from V and 6 from J; bases not matched to a gene: 6. This CDR3 region has 15 residues. The whole variable domain, remainder taken from reference TRBV7-7 and TRBJ2-2, is GAGVSQSPRYKVTKRGQDVTLRCDPISSHATLYWYQQALGQGPEFLTYFNYEAQPDKSGLPSDRFSAERPEGSISTLTIQRTEQRDSAMYRCASSLGSGTAGELFFGEGSRLTVL.

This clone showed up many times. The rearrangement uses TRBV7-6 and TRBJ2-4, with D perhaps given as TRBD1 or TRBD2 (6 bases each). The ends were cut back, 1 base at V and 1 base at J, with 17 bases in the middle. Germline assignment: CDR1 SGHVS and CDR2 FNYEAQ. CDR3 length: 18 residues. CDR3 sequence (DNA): TGTGCCAGCAGCTTAGTACCCCCAGGAGGGGGGGCCAAAAACATTCAGTACTTC. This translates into CASSLVPPGGGAKNIQYF.